This TCR beta chain was retrieved from a study of radiation and T cells in renal cell carcinoma. Study results and caveats: Top tumor clonotypes rose in blood 2 weeks post-radiation, then contracted.

To note about this clone: Its target is not known.

Losses at the gene ends were 5 bases for V and 9 bases for J; bases not matched to a gene: 11. The CDR3 spans 15 residues. In germline, CDR1 is SGHDT, CDR2 YYEEEE. Here immunoSEQ multiplex PCR was the method, and the copy in TCRdb shows in-frame clones only, minus some. The profile shows 60,000 to 75,000 clones, over 65% of them singletons. Indicated time point: blood 4 weeks post-SBRT, at nephrectomy. Described treatment: 15 Gy SBRT to primary tumor, nephrectomy 4 weeks later. Nephrectomy followed 15 Gy stereotactic body radiation by 4 weeks. Radiation-treated patients gave blood at baseline, week 2 and week 4. Clear cell pathology was present in this patient's renal cell carcinoma.

This clonotype was sampled from a man aged 55 to 70 with renal cell carcinoma. The sequencing here drew on blood, taken from a patient whose treatment included radiotherapy and nephrectomy. The chain couples TRBV5-6 to TRBJ2-5, with TRBD2 identical over 12 bases. The CDR3 bases are TGTGCCAGCAGTCTCACTAGCGGGAGGTTCTGGGCCCAGTACTTC. Protein sequence: CASSLTSGRFWAQYF.